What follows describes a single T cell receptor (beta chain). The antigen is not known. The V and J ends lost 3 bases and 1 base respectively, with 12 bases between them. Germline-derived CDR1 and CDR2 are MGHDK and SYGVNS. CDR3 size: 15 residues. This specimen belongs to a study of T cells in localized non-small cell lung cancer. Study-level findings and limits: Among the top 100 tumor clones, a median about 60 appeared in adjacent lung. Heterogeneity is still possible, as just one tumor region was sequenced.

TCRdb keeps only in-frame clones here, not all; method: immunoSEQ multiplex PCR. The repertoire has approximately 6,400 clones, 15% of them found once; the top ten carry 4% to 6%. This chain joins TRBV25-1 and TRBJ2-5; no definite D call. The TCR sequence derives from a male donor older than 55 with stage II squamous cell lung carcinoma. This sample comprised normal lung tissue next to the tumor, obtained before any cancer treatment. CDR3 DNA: TGTGCCAGCAGTGAGCAATCGACTTTCCAAGAGACCCAGTACTTC. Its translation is CASSEQSTFQETQYF. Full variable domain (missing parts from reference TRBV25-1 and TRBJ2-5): EADIYQTPRYLVIGTGKKITLECSQTMGHDKMYWYQQDPGMELHLIHYSYGVNSTEKGDLSSESTVSRIRTEHFPLTLESARPSHTSQYLCASSEQSTFQETQYFGPGTRLLVL.